Sequencing of this T cell receptor beta chain was carried out in a study of cytomegalovirus exposure and HLA in healthy donors. Whole-study results and caveats: Rates of TCR association differed by HLA locus in a later analysis, with DRB1 highest and HLA-C lowest. Beyond CMV serostatus, there was no information to go on about immune exposure. A highly shared variant cluster was judged a likely technical artifact.

The PCR had 60 Vbeta and 13 Jbeta primers. Method: immunoSEQ multiplex PCR; TCRdb's copy keeps in-frame clones and lacks some. In the table there are 95,000 to 150,000 clones, around 86% of which are singletons. Worth noting for this clone: Its specificity is not known. Its ends do not fully match the called genes, so a read error is possible.

Looked up from germline, CDR1 is SEHNR and CDR2 is FQNEAQ (reference sequence). The CDR3 contains 16 residues. The sample taken for sequencing was PBMCs. V and J are TRBV7-9 and TRBJ1-3; 9 bases are a match to TRBD1. This receptor was identified in a man aged 25 to 40 in good health and CMV-seronegative. The DNA for the CDR3 is TGTTCCAGCAGCCAGATGACAGGGGGAGCTGGAAACACCATATATTTT. Its translation is CSSSQMTGGAGNTIYF.